This is a list of T cell receptor beta chains from one sample in a study of OX40 agonist ivuxolimab in advanced cancers. Assay used: immunoSEQ multiplex PCR; TCRdb lists only in-frame clones, some missing. The data show 70,000 to 80,000 clones, roughly 88% seen once. Specimen: CD4+ or CD8+ T cells sorted from blood, collected in a trial of the OX40 agonist ivuxolimab. The receptors were gathered from an adult with an advanced solid tumor such as melanoma, head and neck, liver or kidney cancer. The CDR3 runs from the conserved cysteine through the conserved F or W. The D gene is left open where the match is weak. Only some rows state a clone size, as once, few, many or a class for expanded clones.

once,TRBV7-8,NA,TRBJ1-5,TGTGCCAGCAGTGGGTATAGCAATCAGCCCCAGCATTTT,CASSGYSNQPQHF
NA,TRBV28,NA,TRBJ1-6,TGTGCCAGCAGTAACTCCCAGTCGCGACGGGGTAGCTCCTATAATTCACCCCTCCACTTT,CASSNSQSRRGSSYNSPLHF
NA,TRBV5-4,TRBD1,TRBJ1-2,TGTGCCAGCAGCCCGGGACAGGGGGCAAACTATGGCTACACCTTC,CASSPGQGANYGYTF
NA,TRBV4-1,NA,TRBJ1-1,TGCGCCAGCAGCCAAGATTTTGGGAGCATGAACACTGAAGCTTTCTTT,CASSQDFGSMNTEAFF
NA,TRBV2,NA,TRBJ2-2,TGTGCCAGCGGACCAACAGGGATGAGTACCGGGGAGCTGTTTTTT,CASGPTGMSTGELFF
NA,TRBV6-5,NA,TRBJ1-5,TGTGCCAGCGGATCGCCAGGGAGAAGGGATCAGCCCCAGCATTTT,CASGSPGRRDQPQHF
NA,TRBV6-1,NA,TRBJ1-1,TGTGCCAGCAGGGGGAACTTGAACACTGAAGCTTTCTTT,CASRGNLNTEAFF
NA,TRBV5-6,TRBD2,TRBJ2-1,TGTGCCAGCAGCATCCTGAGCGGGAGGAAGGGTGAGCAGTTCTTC,CASSILSGRKGEQFF
few,TRBV7-9,TRBD2,TRBJ2-1,TGTGCCAGCAGCTTCCAAAATCTAGCGGGGGGTTTCAATGAGCAGTTCTTC,CASSFQNLAGGFNEQFF
NA,TRBV7-2,NA,TRBJ2-1,TGTGCCAGCAGCTCGAGCTCCTACAATGAGCAGTTCTTC,CASSSSSYNEQFF
NA,TRBV6-1,NA,TRBJ1-5,TGTGCCAGCAGTGACTGGAAACAGGGCGGATTTCGGCCCCAGCATTTT,CASSDWKQGGFRPQHF
NA,TRBV15,NA,TRBJ1-2,TGTGCCACCAGCAGAGACCTCAGGGGTCCCTATGGCTACACCTTC,CATSRDLRGPYGYTF
NA,TRBV7-2,TRBD1,TRBJ2-3,TGTGCCAGCAGCTTCGACAGGGTATCAGATACGCAGTATTTT,CASSFDRVSDTQYF
once,TRBV7-9,NA,TRBJ2-2,TGTGCCAGCAGCCCATATGGGGGGACGAACACCGGGGAGCTGTTTTTT,CASSPYGGTNTGELFF
NA,TRBV6-5,NA,TRBJ2-7,TGTGCCACCTCCCGTTCCTCCTACGAGCAGTACTTC,CATSRSSYEQYF
once,TRBV5-1,NA,TRBJ2-3,TGCGCCAGCAGCTTGGGCCCACGGGATACGCAGTATTTT,CASSLGPRDTQYF
NA,TRBV6-5,TRBD1,TRBJ1-1,TGTGCCAGCAGCCTAGGACAGGCGTGGGACACTGAAGCTTTCTTT,CASSLGQAWDTEAFF